The 4 T cell receptor beta chains below were found in one sample sequenced in a study of cytomegalovirus exposure and HLA in healthy donors. The data were produced by immunoSEQ multiplex PCR, yet TCRdb's version contains in-frame clones alone and is incomplete. The sample includes around 190,000 clones, 80% to 90% of them seen just once. The sample was PBMCs. The source is a woman in her 30s in good health and CMV-seronegative.

The V call is TRBV5-1, the J call TRBJ2-5; TRBD2 aligns across 11 bases. The V gene end was trimmed by 0 bases and the J gene end by 4 bases; junction bases not matched to a gene: 8. In germline, CDR1 is SGHRS, CDR2 YFSETQ. The CDR3 totals 17 residues. CDR3 sequence (DNA): TGCGCCAGCAGCTTGGTCGAGAGGCTAGCGGGGGGAGAGACCCAGTACTTC. Residues: CASSLVERLAGGETQYF.

The genes are TRBV5-1 and TRBJ2-5, with 7 bases matching TRBD2. The CDR3 is made up of 15 amino acids. The V gene end was trimmed by 1 base and the J gene end by 5 bases; junction bases not matched to a gene: 8. The germline V gene has CDR1 SGHRS and CDR2 YFSETQ. The CDR3 loop reads CASSLMASGGETQYF. The CDR3, as DNA: TGCGCCAGCAGCTTGATGGCTAGCGGTGGGGAGACCCAGTACTTC.

This rearrangement joins TRBV18 to TRBJ2-5; 8 positions agree with TRBD2. Germline CDR1 reads KGHSH; CDR2 reads LQKENI. There are 16 residues in the CDR3. V was pared by 0 bases and J by 7 bases, with 10 bases of the junction left unmatched. The DNA for the CDR3 is TGTGCCAGCTCACCACCGCAGCGGGGGCCCGAGGGGACCCAGTACTTC. Its translation is CASSPPQRGPEGTQYF.

CDR3 DNA: TGTGCCAGCAGTTACCCTAGCGGGGGGTCAGAGACCCAGTACTTC. It is translated as CASSYPSGGSETQYF. V usage is TRBV6-5 and J usage is TRBJ2-5, with 11 bases fitting TRBD2. The CDR3 sequence is 15 residues long. Unmatched junction bases numbered 3, after V lost 2 bases and J lost 4 bases. Germline CDR1 is MNHEY and CDR2 is SVGAGI.